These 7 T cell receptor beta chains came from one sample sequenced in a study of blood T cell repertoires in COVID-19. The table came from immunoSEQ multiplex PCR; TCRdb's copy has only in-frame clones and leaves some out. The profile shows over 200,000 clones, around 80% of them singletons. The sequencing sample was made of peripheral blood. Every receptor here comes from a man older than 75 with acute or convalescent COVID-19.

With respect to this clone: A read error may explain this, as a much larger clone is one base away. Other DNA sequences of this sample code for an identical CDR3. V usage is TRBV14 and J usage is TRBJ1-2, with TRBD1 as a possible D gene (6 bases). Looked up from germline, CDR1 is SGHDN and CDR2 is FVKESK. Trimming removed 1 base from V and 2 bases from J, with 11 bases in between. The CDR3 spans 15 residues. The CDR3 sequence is CASSQVTGWNYGYTF. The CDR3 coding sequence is TGTGCCAGCAGCCAAGTCACAGGGTGGAACTATGGCTACACCTTC. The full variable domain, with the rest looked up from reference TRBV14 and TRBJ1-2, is EAGVTQFPSHSVIEKGQTVTLRCDPISGHDNLYWYRRVMGKEIKFLLHFVKESKQDESGMPNNRFLAERTGGTYSTLKVQPAELEDSGVYFCASSQVTGWNYGYTFGSGTRLTVV.

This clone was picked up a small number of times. This CDR3 reads CASSFGPPTGDGYTF. The CDR3, as DNA: TGTGCCAGCAGTTTCGGACCCCCTACAGGGGACGGCTACACCTTC. This rearrangement joins TRBV28 to TRBJ1-2; 7 bases agree with TRBD1. The CDR3 spans 15 residues. Germline V CDR1 and CDR2: MDHEN, SYDVKM. V lost 3 bases and J lost 8; bases outside the gene matches: 12.

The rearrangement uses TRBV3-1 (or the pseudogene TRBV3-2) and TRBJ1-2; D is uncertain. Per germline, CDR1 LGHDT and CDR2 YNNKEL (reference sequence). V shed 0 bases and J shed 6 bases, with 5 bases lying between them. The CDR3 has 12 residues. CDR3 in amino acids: CASSQERDGYTF. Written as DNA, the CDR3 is TGTGCCAGCAGCCAAGAGCGGGATGGCTACACCTTC.

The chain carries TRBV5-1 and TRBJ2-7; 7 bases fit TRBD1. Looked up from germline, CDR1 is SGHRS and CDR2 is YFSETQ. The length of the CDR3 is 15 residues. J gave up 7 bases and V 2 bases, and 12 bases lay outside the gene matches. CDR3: CASSFSTGNPLEQYF. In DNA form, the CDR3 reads TGCGCCAGCAGCTTTTCGACAGGGAATCCCTTAGAGCAGTACTTC.

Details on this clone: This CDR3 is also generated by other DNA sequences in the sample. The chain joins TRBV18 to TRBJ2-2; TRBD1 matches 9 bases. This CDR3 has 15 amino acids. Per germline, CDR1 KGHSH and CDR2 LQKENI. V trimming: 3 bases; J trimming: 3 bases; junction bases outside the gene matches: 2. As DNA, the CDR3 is TGTGCCAGCTCACCTCGACAGGGGGACACCGGGGAGCTGTTTTTT. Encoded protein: CASSPRQGDTGELFF.

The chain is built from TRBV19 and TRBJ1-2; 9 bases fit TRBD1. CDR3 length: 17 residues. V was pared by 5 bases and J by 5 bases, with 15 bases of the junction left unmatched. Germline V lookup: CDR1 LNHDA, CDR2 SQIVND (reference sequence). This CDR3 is CASSLRTGTGRSYGYTF. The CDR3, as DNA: TGTGCCAGTAGTCTCAGAACCGGGACAGGGCGCAGTTATGGCTACACCTTC.

This CDR3 is CASSLFGTTFSGNTIYF. The CDR3 nucleotides are TGTGCCAGCAGCTTATTCGGGACAACCTTCTCTGGAAACACCATATATTTT. The chain combines TRBV7-8 with TRBJ1-3; weak D call: TRBD1 (6 bases). CDR1 and CDR2 (germline): SGHVS, FQNEAQ. V was trimmed by 2 bases and J by 0 bases, leaving 14 bases between them. The CDR3 sequence is 17 residues long.